This is a list of T cell receptor beta chains from one sample in a study of CD8 T cells in Susac syndrome. MiXCR, run by TCRdb on the immunoSEQ multiplex PCR reads, gives a single entry per CDR3 protein. The sample records approximately 110,000 distinct CDR3 sequences, roughly 95% being singletons. Sequenced input: CD4+ T cells from PBMCs. These receptors were collected from a human donor in good health. CDR3s include the opening cysteine and the closing phenylalanine or tryptophan. A D gene is named only where the DNA matches it firmly. Expanded clones get a size class; other rows say once, few or many, or leave the size out.

TRBV5-1	TRBD2	14	once	TRBJ2-7	TGCGCCAGCGCAGCCCAAGCGGGGTTTAACGAGCAGTACTTC	CASAAQAGFNEQYF
TRBV5-5	-	13	-	TRBJ1-1	TGTGCCAGCAGCTTGGAGGGGGTCGCGGTAGCTTTCTTT	CASSLEGVAVAFF
TRBV6-2/TRBV6-3	-	13	-	TRBJ1-3	TGTGCCAGCAGTTACTCGGGTGGAAACACCATATATTTT	CASSYSGGNTIYF
TRBV23-1	-	15	-	TRBJ1-1	TGCGCCAGCAGTCAGCCGCCGGGGCTGGGCACTGAAGCTTTCTTT	CASSQPPGLGTEAFF
TRBV3-1	-	14	-	TRBJ2-5	TGTGCCAGCAGCCCGTCTATGTTCCAAGAGACCCAGTACTTC	CASSPSMFQETQYF
TRBV24-1	TRBD2	17	-	TRBJ2-2	TGTGCCGCAGCCGGGACTAGCGGAAGAGCGAACACCGGGGAGCTGTTTTTT	CAAAGTSGRANTGELFF
TRBV12-3/TRBV12-4	-	16	-	TRBJ1-4	TGTGCCAGCAGTTCGCTCCGGCTTAACCTTAATGAAAAACTGTTTTTT	CASSSLRLNLNEKLFF
TRBV3-1	-	19	-	TRBJ1-2	TGTGCCAGCAGCGCCCGGACGACGCTAGGGGGGAAGGTCGACTATGGCTACACCTTC	CASSARTTLGGKVDYGYTF
TRBV28	-	15	-	TRBJ2-3	TGTGCCAGCAGTTCGCCAGTGGGGGCCCCGAGGACGCAGTATTTT	CASSSPVGAPRTQYF
TRBV7-8	TRBD1	15	-	TRBJ2-1	TGTGCCAGCAGCGTCAACCCGGGACAGGGCTATGAGCAGTTCTTC	CASSVNPGQGYEQFF
TRBV5-1	TRBD2	14	-	TRBJ2-1	TGCGCCAGCAGCCTGGTACCGGGGGGCAATGAGCAGTTCTTC	CASSLVPGGNEQFF
TRBV3-1	-	12	-	TRBJ1-2	TGTGCCAGCAGCCAAGAAGTACGGGACCACACCTTC	CASSQEVRDHTF